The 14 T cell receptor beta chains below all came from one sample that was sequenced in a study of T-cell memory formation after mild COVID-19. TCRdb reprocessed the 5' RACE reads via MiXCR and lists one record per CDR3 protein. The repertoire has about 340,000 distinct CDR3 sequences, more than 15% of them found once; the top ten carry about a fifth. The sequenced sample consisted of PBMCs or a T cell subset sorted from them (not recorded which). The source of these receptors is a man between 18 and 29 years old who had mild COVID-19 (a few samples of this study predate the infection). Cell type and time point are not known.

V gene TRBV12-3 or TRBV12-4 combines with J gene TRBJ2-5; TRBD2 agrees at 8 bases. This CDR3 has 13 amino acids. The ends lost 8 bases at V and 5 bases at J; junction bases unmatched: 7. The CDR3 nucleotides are TGTGCCAGCGCCGGGCGGGGGGCGGAGACCCAGTACTTC. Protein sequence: CASAGRGAETQYF.

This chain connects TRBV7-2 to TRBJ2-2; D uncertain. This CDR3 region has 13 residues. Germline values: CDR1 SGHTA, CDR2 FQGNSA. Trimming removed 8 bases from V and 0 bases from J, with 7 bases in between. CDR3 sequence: CASSETNTGELFF. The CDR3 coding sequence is TGTGCCAGCTCAGAAACGAACACCGGGGAGCTGTTTTTT.

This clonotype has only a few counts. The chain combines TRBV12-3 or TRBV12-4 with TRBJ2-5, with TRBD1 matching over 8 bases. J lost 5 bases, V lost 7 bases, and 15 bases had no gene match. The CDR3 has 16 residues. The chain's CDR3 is CASNEATGGLWETQYF. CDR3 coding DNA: TGTGCCAGCAATGAGGCAACAGGGGGGTTGTGGGAGACCCAGTACTTC.

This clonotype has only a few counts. The CDR3 bases are TGTGCCATCCGGACAGGGTCGAACACTGAAGCTTTCTTT. Its protein is CAIRTGSNTEAFF. The chain employs TRBV10-3 and TRBJ1-1; 8 bases are shared with TRBD1. V dropped 8 bases and J dropped 1; count of bases not matched to a gene: 3. CDR1 and CDR2 (germline): ENHRY, SYGVKD. The CDR3 has 13 amino acids.

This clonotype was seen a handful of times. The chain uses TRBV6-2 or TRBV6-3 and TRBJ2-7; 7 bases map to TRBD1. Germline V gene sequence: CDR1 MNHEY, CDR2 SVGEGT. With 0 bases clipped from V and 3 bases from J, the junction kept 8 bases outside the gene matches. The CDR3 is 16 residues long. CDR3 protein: CASSYSPGGIRYEQYV. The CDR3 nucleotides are TGTGCCAGCAGTTACTCGCCAGGGGGTATACGCTACGAGCAGTACGTC.

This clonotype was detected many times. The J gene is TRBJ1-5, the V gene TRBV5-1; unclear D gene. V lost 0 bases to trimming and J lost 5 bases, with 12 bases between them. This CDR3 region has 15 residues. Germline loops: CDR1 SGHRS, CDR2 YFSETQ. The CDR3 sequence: CASSLAPTPDQPQHF. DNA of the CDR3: TGCGCCAGCAGCTTGGCCCCGACGCCGGATCAGCCCCAGCATTTT.

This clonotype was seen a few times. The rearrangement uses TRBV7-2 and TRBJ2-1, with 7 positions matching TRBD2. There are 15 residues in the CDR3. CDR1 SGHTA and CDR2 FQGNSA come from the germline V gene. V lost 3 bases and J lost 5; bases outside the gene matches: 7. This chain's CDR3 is CASSFGGTGNNEQFF. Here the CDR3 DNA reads TGTGCCAGCAGCTTCGGGGGGACGGGCAACAATGAGCAGTTCTTC.

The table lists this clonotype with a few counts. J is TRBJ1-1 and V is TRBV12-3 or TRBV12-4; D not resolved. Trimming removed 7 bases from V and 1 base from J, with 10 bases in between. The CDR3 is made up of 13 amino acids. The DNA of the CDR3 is TGTGCCAGCACTCTCGAGAGGAACACTGAAGCTTTCTTT. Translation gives CASTLERNTEAFF.

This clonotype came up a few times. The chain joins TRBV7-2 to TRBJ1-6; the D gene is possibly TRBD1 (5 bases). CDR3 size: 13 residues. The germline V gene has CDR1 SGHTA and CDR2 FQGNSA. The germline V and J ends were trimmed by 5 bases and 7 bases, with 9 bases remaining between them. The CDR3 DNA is TGTGCCAGCAGCCCGGACACCAATTCACCCCTCCACTTT. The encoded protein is CASSPDTNSPLHF.

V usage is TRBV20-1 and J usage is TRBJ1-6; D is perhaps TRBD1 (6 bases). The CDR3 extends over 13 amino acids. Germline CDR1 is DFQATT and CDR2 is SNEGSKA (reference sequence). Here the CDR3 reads CRASGAQNSPLHF. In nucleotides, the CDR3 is TGCAGAGCCTCAGGGGCGCAGAATTCACCCCTCCACTTT.

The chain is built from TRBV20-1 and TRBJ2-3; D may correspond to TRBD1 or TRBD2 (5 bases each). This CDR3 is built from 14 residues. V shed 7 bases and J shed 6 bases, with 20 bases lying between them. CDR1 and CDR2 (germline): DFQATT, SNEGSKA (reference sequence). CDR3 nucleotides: TGCAGTGGCAGAAGGGACGGATTCTTGGATACGCAGTATTTT. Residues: CSGRRDGFLDTQYF.

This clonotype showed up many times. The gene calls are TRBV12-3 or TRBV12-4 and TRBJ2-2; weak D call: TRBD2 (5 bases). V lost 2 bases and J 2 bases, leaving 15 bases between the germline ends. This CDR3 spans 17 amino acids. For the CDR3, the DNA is TGTGCCAGCAGTTTACATCCCACCGGACTTAACACCGGGGAGCTGTTTTTT. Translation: CASSLHPTGLNTGELFF.

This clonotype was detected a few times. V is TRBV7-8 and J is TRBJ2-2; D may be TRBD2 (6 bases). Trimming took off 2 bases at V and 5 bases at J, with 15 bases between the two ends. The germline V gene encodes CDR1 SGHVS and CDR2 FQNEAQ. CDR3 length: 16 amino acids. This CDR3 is CASSLLGGARTGELFF. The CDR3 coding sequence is TGTGCCAGCAGCTTATTAGGCGGGGCGCGGACCGGGGAGCTGTTTTTT.

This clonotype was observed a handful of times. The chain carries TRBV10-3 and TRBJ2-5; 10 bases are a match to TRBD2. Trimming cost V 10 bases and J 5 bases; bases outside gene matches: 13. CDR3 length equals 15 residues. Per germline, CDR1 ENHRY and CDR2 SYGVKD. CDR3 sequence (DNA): TGTGCCACCTCGATTTTAAGCGGGGGGGCGGAGACCCAGTACTTC. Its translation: CATSILSGGAETQYF.